This is a list of T cell receptor beta chains from one sample in a study of shared clonotypes between healthy human individuals. TCRdb keeps only in-frame clones here, not all; method: immunoSEQ multiplex PCR. The repertoire includes about a million clones, approximately 80% of them detected once, and over 0.8% sits in the top ten. Material for sequencing was memory CD4+ T cells from PBMCs. These receptors all stem from a man younger than 35 in good health. Some clones in this sample may be carry-over from other donors' samples. CDR3s include the opening cysteine and the closing phenylalanine or tryptophan. The D gene is left open where the match is weak. Some rows mark clone size as missing; the rest say once, few, many or name a class of expanded clone.

j_gene	abundance	v_gene	d_gene	CDR3nt	CDR3aa
TRBJ1-2	NA	TRBV29-1	NA	TGCAGCCTGGGTGGTGGGGGCGATGGCTACACCTTC	CSLGGGGDGYTF
TRBJ1-1	few	TRBV30	NA	TGTGCCTGGAGTGAATCGTCCCAGAAAGCTTTCTTT	CAWSESSQKAFF
TRBJ1-1	few	TRBV7-3	NA	TGTGCCAGCAGCGAAGGGGCGCGGAACACTGAAGCTTTCTTT	CASSEGARNTEAFF
TRBJ2-1	NA	TRBV9	NA	TGTGCCAGCAGCGGCGGGCAGGGTCGGTACAATGAGCAGTTCTTC	CASSGGQGRYNEQFF
TRBJ2-7	NA	TRBV11-2	TRBD1	TGTACCAGCAGCCTCCAGACAGGGGCATACGAGCAGTACTTC	CTSSLQTGAYEQYF
TRBJ2-2	NA	TRBV7-3	NA	TGTGCCAGCAGCTTAACACGGAACACCGGGGAGCTGTTTTTT	CASSLTRNTGELFF
TRBJ1-5	NA	TRBV19	NA	TGTGCCAGTAGCCCAATTAATAGCAATCAGCCCCAGCATTTT	CASSPINSNQPQHF
TRBJ2-1	NA	TRBV30	NA	TGTGCCTGGTCCAGGAGTAACAATGAGCAGTTCTTC	CAWSRSNNEQFF
TRBJ2-1	NA	TRBV4-2	TRBD2	TGTGCCAGCAGCCAAGACCGGACTAGCGGGACCAATGAGCAGTTCTTC	CASSQDRTSGTNEQFF
TRBJ1-2	NA	TRBV18	NA	TGTGCCAGCTCACCTGGCACTAACTATGGCTACACCTTC	CASSPGTNYGYTF
TRBJ2-3	NA	TRBV5-1	NA	TGCGCCAGCAGCTTGGGGACTCGCCCAGATACGCAGTATTTT	CASSLGTRPDTQYF
TRBJ2-7	NA	TRBV14	NA	TGTGCCAGCAGCCAAGACAGGGGAAGCTCCTACGAGCAGTACTTC	CASSQDRGSSYEQYF
TRBJ1-2	NA	TRBV28	NA	TGTGCCAGCAGTGGGACGGGAGCTAACTATGGCTACACCTTC	CASSGTGANYGYTF
TRBJ2-2	NA	TRBV10-3	TRBD2	TGTGCCATCAGACCAGGACTAGCGGCAAACACCGGGGAGCTGTTTTTT	CAIRPGLAANTGELFF
TRBJ2-1	NA	TRBV30	TRBD1	TGTGCCTGGAGTGTTGGGACAGGGTTCGTCTATGAGCAGTTCTTC	CAWSVGTGFVYEQFF
TRBJ2-7	NA	TRBV6-1	TRBD2	TGTGCCAGCAGGCGGGAGGGGGGCAGTTCCTACGAGCAGTACTTC	CASRREGGSSYEQYF
TRBJ1-2	NA	TRBV25-1	NA	TGTGCCAGCAGTGGGGCCGGCGGGGGGCCGGCCAACTATGGCTACACCTTC	CASSGAGGGPANYGYTF
TRBJ2-5	NA	TRBV18	TRBD2	TGTGCCAGCTCACACCGACTAGCGGGAGAGGGAGAGACCCAGTACTTC	CASSHRLAGEGETQYF
TRBJ2-7	NA	TRBV28	TRBD1	TGTGCCAGCAGTTCCACAGGGGAATCAACTGACGAGCAGTACTTC	CASSSTGESTDEQYF
TRBJ1-3	NA	TRBV2	TRBD1	TGTGCCAGCAGTGCGGGACAGGGAAACACCATATATTTT	CASSAGQGNTIYF
TRBJ2-7	NA	TRBV5-1	TRBD1	TGCGCCAGCAGCTTGGGGACAGGGGATCGGTACGAGCAGTACTTC	CASSLGTGDRYEQYF
TRBJ2-5	NA	TRBV5-4	NA	TGTGCCAGCAGCCGACAGGCGGGAGAAGAGACCCAGTACTTC	CASSRQAGEETQYF
TRBJ2-7	NA	TRBV27	NA	TGTGCCAGCAGTTTTCGGGTCACCGGGGACCCGGTTTCCTACGAGCAGTACTTC	CASSFRVTGDPVSYEQYF
TRBJ2-7	NA	TRBV9	TRBD2	TGTGCCAGCAGCGTTGGGACTAGCGGGAGAGGTACCTACGAGCAGTACTTC	CASSVGTSGRGTYEQYF
TRBJ1-1	NA	TRBV10-3	NA	TGTGCCATCAGTGGGGGGGAAAACACTGAAGCTTTCTTT	CAISGGENTEAFF
TRBJ2-7	NA	TRBV11-3	TRBD2	TGTGCCAGCAGCAAGCCGGGACTAGCGGGAGTGGGGGAGCAGTACTTC	CASSKPGLAGVGEQYF
TRBJ2-1	NA	TRBV6-6	NA	TGTGCCAGCAACCCGGACAGTTATTCCTACAATGAGCAGTTCTTC	CASNPDSYSYNEQFF
TRBJ1-1	few	TRBV29-1	TRBD1	TGCAGCGCCTGGACAGGGGTAAACACTGAAGCTTTCTTT	CSAWTGVNTEAFF
TRBJ2-3	NA	TRBV2	TRBD2	TGTGCCAGCAGGAGCTGGACTAGCGGGGGGGATACGCAGTATTTT	CASRSWTSGGDTQYF
TRBJ2-2	NA	TRBV15	NA	TGTGCCACCCGCAGGGAGGCCGGGGAGCTGTTTTTT	CATRREAGELFF
TRBJ2-7	NA	TRBV11-3	NA	TGTGCCAGCAGCGCCGGACAGTACTACGAGCAGTACTTC	CASSAGQYYEQYF
TRBJ2-5	few	TRBV11-2	NA	TGTGCCAGCAGCTTTGGGGGGCTTGGGACCCAGTACTTC	CASSFGGLGTQYF
TRBJ1-5	few	TRBV2	TRBD1	TGTGCCAGCAGTGCCCTTGACAGGGCACAGCCCCAGCATTTT	CASSALDRAQPQHF
TRBJ2-7	NA	TRBV4-2	TRBD1	TGTGCCAGCAGGGGGACACGTCGGGGACAGGACATCTACGAGCAGTACTTC	CASRGTRRGQDIYEQYF
TRBJ2-4	NA	TRBV21-1	NA	TGTGCCAGCAGCTCCTACAGGGAGAGCAAAAACATTCAGTACTTC	CASSSYRESKNIQYF
TRBJ2-3	few	TRBV5-5	NA	TGTGCCAGCAGCCTAGGGACACACGTTAGCACAGATACGCAGTATTTT	CASSLGTHVSTDTQYF